This T cell receptor (beta chain) was recovered during a study of T cell repertoires in cytomegalovirus infection. Whole-study context: Evidence of both CMV infection and a matching HLA type came from public TCR beta signatures.

Remarks on this clonotype: Its target is not known.

Study-wide results and limits: The response measured ex vivo was dominated by TCR beta clonotypes (HLA-C-restricted and CMV-specific). Of the TCR beta families, the public ones yielded a cumulative frequency that identified carriers of CMV plus the relevant HLA.

TCRdb passed the reads through MiXCR, listing each CDR3 protein once. The table shows 200,000 to 300,000 distinct CDR3 sequences, with roughly 10% occurring only once. The TCR was taken from a human donor in good health (CMV status not recorded). Some clones in this sample may be carry-over from other donors' samples. Sequencing was performed on PBMCs.

In DNA form, the CDR3 reads TGTGCCAGCAGACAGGTCCGGCGTGGCACTGAAGCTTTCTTT. Its protein product is CASRQVRRGTEAFF. J is TRBJ1-1 and V is TRBV12-3 or TRBV12-4; possible D gene TRBD1, 5 bases. CDR3 length equals 14 residues. Trimming shortened V by 6 bases and J by 4 bases, and 15 bases separated the two germline ends.